These T cell receptor beta chains were read from a single sample in a study of CD8+CD57+ T cells in acquired aplastic anemia. TCRdb fed the reads into MiXCR, producing one record per CDR3 protein. The top ten clones hold about three fifths of a sample with 200,000 to 250,000 distinct CDR3 sequences, 50% to 70% of them seen once. Sequenced sample: sorted CD4+, CD8+, or CD8+CD57+ T cells (not recorded which) from PBMCs. These receptors all come from a human donor with aplastic anemia. The CDR3 runs from the conserved cysteine through the conserved F or W. D genes are given only for firm matches. The listing skips clone size in some rows; elsewhere it reads once, few, many or a size class.

d_gene | j_gene | v_gene | abundance | CDR3aa | CDR3nt
TRBD1 | TRBJ2-7 | TRBV7-8 | few | CASSLDRGPYEQYF | TGTGCCAGCAGCTTGGACAGGGGGCCCTACGAGCAGTACTTC
- | TRBJ1-2 | TRBV4-1 | - | CASSQLQDGYTF | TGTGCCAGCAGCCAACTTCAAGATGGCTACACCTTC
- | TRBJ2-1 | TRBV20-1 | - | CSARGARAFNEQFF | TGCAGTGCTAGAGGGGCGAGGGCCTTCAATGAGCAGTTCTTC
- | TRBJ1-3 | TRBV3-1 | - | CASSQEMSSGNTIYF | TGTGCCAGCAGCCAAGAAATGTCCTCTGGAAACACCATATATTTT
- | TRBJ1-1 | TRBV20-1 | - | CSARYRDTEAFF | TGCAGTGCTAGATATCGGGACACTGAAGCTTTCTTT
- | TRBJ2-2 | TRBV20-1 | - | CSARDLGKTGELFF | TGCAGTGCTAGAGATCTGGGGAAAACCGGGGAGCTGTTTTTT
- | TRBJ2-7 | TRBV7-9 | - | CASSWRNYEQYF | TGTGCCAGCAGCTGGCGGAACTACGAGCAGTACTTC
- | TRBJ1-1 | TRBV12-3/TRBV12-4 | once | CASRPSWGMNTEAFF | TGTGCCAGCAGACCCAGTTGGGGAATGAACACTGAAGCTTTCTTT
- | TRBJ2-5 | TRBV7-8 | - | CASSHPGHKQETQYF | TGTGCCAGCAGCCATCCAGGACACAAACAAGAGACCCAGTACTTC
- | TRBJ1-4 | TRBV7-8 | few | CASRTGTRDEKLFF | TGTGCCAGCAGGACCGGGACACGGGACGAAAAACTGTTTTTT
- | TRBJ2-6 | TRBV20-1 | - | CSADGGAGANVLTF | TGCAGTGCTGACGGAGGCGCTGGGGCCAACGTCCTGACTTTC
- | TRBJ2-1 | TRBV19 | - | CASSVVALPSYNEQFF | TGTGCCAGTAGTGTTGTAGCATTGCCTTCCTACAATGAGCAGTTCTTC
TRBD2 | TRBJ2-7 | TRBV10-3 | - | CAIRSREGEGSYEQYF | TGTGCCATCAGATCGCGGGAGGGCGAAGGGTCCTACGAGCAGTACTTC
TRBD2 | TRBJ2-3 | TRBV12-3/TRBV12-4 | - | CASSFRGTNFPDTQYF | TGTGCCAGCAGTTTCCGGGGGACTAATTTCCCAGATACGCAGTATTTT
- | TRBJ2-3 | TRBV7-2 | - | CASSPVGGTDTQYF | TGTGCCAGCAGCCCAGTGGGGGGCACAGATACGCAGTATTTT
TRBD1 | TRBJ1-4 | TRBV11-2 | - | CASTLTGSDEKLFF | TGTGCCAGCACCCTGACAGGGTCCGATGAAAAACTGTTTTTT
TRBD1 | TRBJ2-7 | TRBV4-2 | - | CASSQEGGTYEQYF | TGTGCCAGCAGCCAAGAAGGGGGCACATACGAGCAGTACTTC
- | TRBJ2-6 | TRBV5-1 | - | CASSLDGANVLTF | TGCGCCAGCAGCTTGGACGGGGCCAACGTCCTGACTTTC
- | TRBJ2-1 | TRBV12-3/TRBV12-4 | - | CASSFGRLNEQFF | TGTGCCAGCAGTTTTGGTCGCTTGAATGAGCAGTTCTTC
TRBD2 | TRBJ2-7 | TRBV5-4 | - | CASSLGGAGGSYEQYF | TGTGCCAGCAGCTTGGGGGGAGCGGGGGGCTCCTACGAGCAGTACTTC
TRBD2 | TRBJ2-3 | TRBV5-6 | few | CASSIAGGWGDTQYF | TGTGCCAGCAGCATAGCGGGGGGGTGGGGAGATACGCAGTATTTT
- | TRBJ1-4 | TRBV5-1 | many | CASKGRGFTNEKLFF | TGCGCCAGCAAAGGTCGGGGGTTTACTAATGAAAAACTGTTTTTT
TRBD2 | TRBJ2-1 | TRBV20-1 | few | CSADPRTSGDEQFF | TGCAGTGCGGATCCAAGGACTAGCGGCGATGAGCAGTTCTTC
- | TRBJ2-7 | TRBV20-1 | - | CSARPSSKSEQYF | TGCAGTGCTAGACCCTCCTCTAAAAGCGAGCAGTACTTC
TRBD2 | TRBJ2-1 | TRBV9 | many | CASSGSLAGGYNEQFF | TGTGCCAGCAGCGGGTCTCTAGCGGGGGGGTACAATGAGCAGTTCTTC
- | TRBJ2-6 | TRBV9 | many | CASSTHRGANVLTF | TGTGCCAGCAGCACACACAGGGGGGCCAACGTCCTGACTTTC
TRBD1 | TRBJ1-5 | TRBV19 | once | CASTSDRGRNQPQHF | TGTGCCAGTACCTCGGACAGGGGACGCAATCAGCCCCAGCATTTT
- | TRBJ1-5 | TRBV29-1 | - | CSVGTGEPQHF | TGCAGCGTTGGGACGGGGGAGCCCCAGCATTTT